This TCR beta chain was obtained from a study of blood T cell repertoires in COVID-19. Overall study context: Some COVID-19 samples were acute and others convalescent; all came from the United States, Italy and Spain. Nucleic acid was either cDNA or gDNA, and it came from T cells, B-cell-depleted T cells, or PBMCs.

Source study methods: Counts of nucleated cells, estimated from reference gene primer amplification, were obtained. Sequenced by immunoSEQ multiplex PCR; TCRdb stores in-frame clones only, minus some. That table furnishes V, J and clone size, whereas the DNA furnished D and trimming. The repertoire holds approximately 69,000 clones, with about 90% as singletons. The CDR3 covers 15 residues. Trimming took 5 bases from V and 1 from J, leaving 14 bases between them. Per germline, CDR1 MNHEY and CDR2 SVGAGI. This chain joins TRBV6-5 and TRBJ1-1; a possible D gene is TRBD1 (5 bases). Sequenced material: peripheral blood. The clonotype was recovered from a man in his forties or fifties with acute or convalescent COVID-19. CDR3 DNA sequence: TGTGCCAGCAGTACTCGGGGGGTTTGGAACACTGAAGCTTTCTTT. Protein product: CASSTRGVWNTEAFF.